Presented here are 21 T cell receptor beta chains from one specimen sequenced in a study of T-cell memory formation after mild COVID-19 (dated by TCRdb to about 2021). Libraries came from 5' RACE. Sequencer: Illumina NovaSeq 6000. TCRdb took the public reads, trimmed them with fastp at Q25, ran MiXCR for clone calling and kept in-frame beta chains. Identical CDR3 proteins give one entry, which carries the most common genes and DNA. The sample contains about 560,000 distinct CDR3 sequences, 17% of them found a single time. The ten largest account for about 7.5% of the sample. The sequencing input was PBMCs or a T cell subset sorted from them (not recorded which). The receptors originated from an adult woman who had mild COVID-19 (a few samples of this study predate the infection). The sample titles of this study are shuffled in the database, so cell type and time point are left out; the donor was told from shared clones.

The J gene is TRBJ2-7, the V gene TRBV7-2, with D hard to call. Trimming pared 5 bases from V and 1 base from J, leaving 15 bases between. This CDR3 region has 15 residues. CDR1 and CDR2 (germline): SGHTA, FQGNSA. This chain's CDR3 is CASSESIGSSYEQYF. The CDR3 nucleotides read TGTGCCAGCAGCGAAAGTATCGGCAGTTCCTACGAGCAGTACTTC.

This clonotype was picked up a small number of times. V and J are TRBV5-1 and TRBJ2-2; 7 positions agree with TRBD2. The CDR3 is made up of 17 amino acids. V lost 3 bases, J lost 3 bases, and 11 bases stayed unmatched. CDR1 and CDR2 (germline): SGHRS, YFSETQ. CDR3 sequence: CASSYLAGVGDTGELFF. CDR3 nucleotide sequence: TGCGCCAGCAGCTACCTTGCGGGGGTTGGTGACACCGGGGAGCTGTTTTTT.

The genes are TRBV6-5 and TRBJ1-2; no definite D call. The V gene's germline CDR1 is MNHEY and CDR2 SVGAGI. V gave up 4 bases and J gave up 3 bases, with 9 bases separating them. The CDR3 sequence is 13 residues long. CDR3 DNA: TGTGCCAGCAGTTCCGTCGGGGACTATGGCTACACCTTC. It encodes CASSSVGDYGYTF.

V is TRBV12-3 or TRBV12-4 and J is TRBJ2-7, with D possibly TRBD1 on 6 matching bases. The CDR3 covers 13 residues. Trimming removed 6 bases from V and 4 bases from J, with 13 bases in between. Here the CDR3 reads CASSTRQVYEQYF. In nucleotides, the CDR3 is TGTGCCAGCAGCACTCGACAGGTGTACGAGCAGTACTTC.

In its sample, this clonotype was seen a few times. This chain uses TRBV30 with TRBJ1-1, with D unresolved. The V end lost 1 base, the J end lost 11 bases, and 17 bases lay between the germline ends. This CDR3 contains 13 residues. CDR1 GTSNPN and CDR2 SVGIG come from the germline V gene (reference sequence). This chain's CDR3 is CAWSELLGHYAFF. The DNA for the CDR3 is TGTGCCTGGAGTGAACTTCTCGGTCATTATGCTTTCTTT. The whole variable domain, remainder taken from reference TRBV30 and TRBJ1-1, is SQTIHQWPATLVQPVGSPLSLECTVEGTSNPNLYWYRQAAGRGLQLLFYSVGIGQISSEVPQNLSASRPQDRQFILSSKKLLLSDSGFYLCAWSELLGHYAFFGQGTRLTVV.

There are a few counts of this clonotype. This chain joins TRBV7-2 and TRBJ1-3; 7 nucleotides match TRBD1. The CDR3 contains 14 residues. Germline CDR1 reads SGHTA; CDR2 reads FQGNSA. Trimming removed 0 bases from V and 5 bases from J; junction bases left unmatched: 1. The CDR3 is CASSLAGQRNTIYF. The CDR3 DNA is TGTGCCAGCAGCTTAGCGGGACAGAGAAACACCATATATTTT.

This clonotype was seen a few times. This rearrangement joins TRBV7-6 to TRBJ2-7; tentative D call: TRBD1 (6 bases). With 5 bases removed from V and 0 bases from J, the gap between germline ends came to 11 bases. Germline-derived CDR1 and CDR2 are SGHVS and FNYEAQ. The CDR3 runs 14 residues. The CDR3 region is CASSGNRDSYEQYF. The CDR3 DNA follows: TGTGCCAGCAGCGGGAACAGGGACTCCTACGAGCAGTACTTC. The variable domain in full, completed from reference TRBV7-6 and TRBJ2-7, reads GAGVSQSPRYKVTKRGQDVALRCDPISGHVSLYWYRQALGQGPEFLTYFNYEAQQDKSGLPNDRFSAERPEGSISTLTIQRTEQRDSAMYRCASSGNRDSYEQYFGPGTRLTVT.

This clonotype has a handful of counts. The V call is TRBV15, the J call TRBJ1-1; D ambiguous. CDR3 length: 15 residues. Between the trimmed V and J ends, which lost 1 base and 1 base, there was a span of 10 bases. The germline V gene encodes CDR1 LNHNV and CDR2 YYDKDF (reference sequence). The CDR3 reads CATSRGAGGNTEAFF. DNA of the CDR3: TGTGCCACCAGCAGAGGGGCCGGTGGGAACACTGAAGCTTTCTTT.

The table lists this clonotype with a few counts. The chain carries TRBV20-1 and TRBJ2-7, with 9 bases that match TRBD2. Germline V gene lookup returns CDR1 DFQATT and CDR2 SNEGSKA (reference sequence). This CDR3 has 15 residues. After removal of 0 bases from V and 2 bases from J, the junction contained 5 bases not matched to a gene. The CDR3 bases are TGCAGTGCTAGAGATAGGAAGCGGGGGGCCTACGAGCAGTACTTC. Its protein is CSARDRKRGAYEQYF.

V usage is TRBV10-3 and J usage is TRBJ2-2; D call uncertain. Germline assignment: CDR1 ENHRY and CDR2 SYGVKD. There are 14 residues in the CDR3. V lost 4 bases to trimming and J lost 3 bases, with 9 bases between them. The CDR3 sequence: CAISAPAYTGELFF. For the CDR3, the DNA is TGTGCCATCAGTGCCCCTGCCTACACCGGGGAGCTGTTTTTT.

The V call is TRBV12-3 or TRBV12-4, the J call TRBJ2-2; D is ambiguous. The CDR3 consists of 14 residues. The V and J ends lost 3 bases and 1 base respectively, with 6 bases between them. The CDR3 DNA follows: TGTGCCAGCAGTTTCACCGGGAACACCGGGGAGCTGTTTTTT. Translated: CASSFTGNTGELFF.

V usage is TRBV27 and J usage is TRBJ1-1; the match to TRBD1 covers 7 bases. In germline, CDR1 is MNHEY, CDR2 SMNVEV (reference sequence). Trimming cost V 6 bases and J 6 bases; bases outside gene matches: 10. CDR3 length: 14 amino acids. CDR3 amino acids: CASRLVGQVSEAFF. The DNA of the CDR3 is TGTGCCAGCAGATTAGTAGGACAGGTCTCTGAAGCTTTCTTT.

The chain combines TRBV7-8 with TRBJ2-1, with unresolved D. The CDR3 contains 16 residues. CDR1 and CDR2 from the germline V gene are SGHVS and FQNEAQ. The V end was cut by 3 bases, the J end by 4 bases, with 16 bases between. CDR3 coding DNA: TGTGCCAGCAGCTTCCCACTCCGACGGGCGTACAATGAGCAGTTCTTC. Residues: CASSFPLRRAYNEQFF. Supplemented by reference TRBV7-8 and TRBJ2-1, the full variable domain reads GAGVSQSPRYKVAKRGQDVALRCDPISGHVSLFWYQQALGQGPEFLTYFQNEAQLDKSGLPSDRFFAERPEGSVSTLKIQRTQQEDSAVYLCASSFPLRRAYNEQFFGPGTRLTVL.

In this sample, this clonotype turned up a few times. The chain carries TRBV6-2 or TRBV6-3 and TRBJ2-5; TRBD1 is a possible D gene (6 bases). The ends were cut back, 2 bases at V and 3 bases at J, with 13 bases in the middle. The CDR3 consists of 15 residues. Per the germline V gene, CDR1 is MNHEY and CDR2 is SVGEGT. CDR3: CASSYPWTDKETQYF. Written as DNA, the CDR3 is TGTGCCAGCAGTTACCCTTGGACAGACAAAGAGACCCAGTACTTC.

V and J are TRBV4-1 and TRBJ2-5; a weak D match, TRBD1 (5 bases). Per germline, CDR1 MGHRA and CDR2 YSYEKL. This CDR3 is 17 amino acids long. V was trimmed by 0 bases and J by 1 base, leaving 15 bases between them. The CDR3 protein is CASSQDQRGGLQETQYF. CDR3 DNA: TGCGCCAGCAGCCAAGATCAAAGGGGCGGCCTCCAAGAGACCCAGTACTTC.

This chain uses TRBV24-1 with TRBJ1-5, with D hard to call. V was cut by 4 bases and J by 1 base, with 7 bases left in between. The CDR3 runs 14 residues. Germline V lookup: CDR1 KGHDR, CDR2 SFDVKD. CDR3 DNA: TGTGCCACCAGTGACCCCGGGAGCAATCAGCCCCAGCATTTT. Protein sequence: CATSDPGSNQPQHF.

The J gene is TRBJ2-5, the V gene TRBV5-4; a weak D match, TRBD2 (6 bases). There are 15 residues in the CDR3. V was shortened by 0 bases and J by 7 bases, with 16 bases between the two germline ends. Germline V CDR1 and CDR2: SGHNT, YYREEE (reference sequence). In DNA, the CDR3 is TGTGCCAGCAGCTTGGGGACTACCCAATTGGGGACCCAGTACTTC. It specifies CASSLGTTQLGTQYF.

The V and J genes are TRBV11-3 and TRBJ2-5; D is undetermined. The germline gives CDR1 SGHNT, CDR2 YENEEA. There are 11 residues in the CDR3. V gave up 6 bases and J gave up 5 bases, with 7 bases separating them. CDR3 amino acids: CASRKGETQYF. The CDR3 DNA reads as TGTGCCAGCAGAAAAGGGGAGACCCAGTACTTC. Drawing the rest from reference TRBV11-3 and TRBJ2-5, the complete variable domain is EAGVVQSPRYKIIEKKQPVAFWCNPISGHNTLYWYLQNLGQGPELLIRYENEEAVDDSQLPKDRFSAERLKGVDSTLKIQPAELGDSAVYLCASRKGETQYFGPGTRLLVL.

The chain joins TRBV4-1 to TRBJ1-1, with no clear D. The CDR3 loop spans 12 amino acids. Germline V gene data show CDR1 as MGHRA and CDR2 as YSYEKL. Trimming shortened V by 0 bases and J by 6 bases, and 5 bases separated the two germline ends. The CDR3 sequence is CASSQDHPEAFF. In DNA, the CDR3 is TGCGCCAGCAGCCAAGATCATCCTGAAGCTTTCTTT.

This clonotype was counted between two and nine times. The chain employs TRBV4-1 and TRBJ2-7, with 10 bases fitting TRBD1. CDR1 and CDR2 from the germline V gene are MGHRA and YSYEKL. Unmatched junction bases numbered 9, after V lost 2 bases and J lost 5 bases. The CDR3 is 16 amino acids. CDR3 residues: CASSQPTRDRGHEQYF. The DNA of the CDR3 is TGCGCCAGCAGCCAACCTACTCGGGACAGGGGCCACGAGCAGTACTTC.

A few counts support this clonotype. J is TRBJ2-3 and V is TRBV15, with unresolved D. Per germline, CDR1 LNHNV and CDR2 YYDKDF (reference sequence). Trimming shortened V by 0 bases and J by 8 bases, and 12 bases separated the two germline ends. The CDR3 is 14 residues long. The chain's CDR3 is CATSRDAPPGTQYF. The CDR3 DNA is TGTGCCACCAGCAGAGATGCCCCCCCTGGTACGCAGTATTTT.